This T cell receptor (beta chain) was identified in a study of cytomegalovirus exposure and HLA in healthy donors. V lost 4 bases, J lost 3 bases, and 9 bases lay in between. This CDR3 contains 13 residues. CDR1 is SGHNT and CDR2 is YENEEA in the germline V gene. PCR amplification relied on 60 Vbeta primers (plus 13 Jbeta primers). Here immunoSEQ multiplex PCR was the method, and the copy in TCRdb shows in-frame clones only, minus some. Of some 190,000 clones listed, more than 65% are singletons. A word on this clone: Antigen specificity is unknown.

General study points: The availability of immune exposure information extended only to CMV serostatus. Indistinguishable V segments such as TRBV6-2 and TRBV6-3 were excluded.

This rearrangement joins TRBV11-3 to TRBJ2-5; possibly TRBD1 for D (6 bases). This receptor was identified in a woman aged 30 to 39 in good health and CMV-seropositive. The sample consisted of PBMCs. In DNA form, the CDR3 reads TGTGCCAGCAGCTCCCGGACAGAAGAGACCCAGTACTTC. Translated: CASSSRTEETQYF.